The 14 T cell receptor beta chains below were found in one sample sequenced in a study of shared clonotypes between healthy human individuals (dated by TCRdb to about 2020). The receptor library was made with the immunoSEQ multiplex PCR assay. TCRdb provides this immuneACCESS table in a form limited to in-frame rearrangements. Some clones are lacking; in checked studies, under half of them reflect an unresolved V gene, and why the rest are absent is not known. This sample is represented by about 470,000 clones; 70% to 80% of them were singletons. Of the sample, 13% falls within the top ten clones. The sequenced sample consisted of PBMCs. Receptors originate from a woman aged 40 to 50 in good health. Some clones in this sample may be carry-over from other donors' samples.

V usage is TRBV5-6 and J usage is TRBJ2-5; the match to TRBD1 covers 12 bases. The trim removed 1 base at V and 5 bases at J, leaving 3 bases unmatched. The germline gives CDR1 SGHDT, CDR2 YYEEEE. The CDR3 is made up of 15 amino acids. CDR3 sequence reads: CASSLWDRGLETQYF. DNA for the CDR3: TGTGCCAGCAGCTTGTGGGACAGGGGGCTGGAGACCCAGTACTTC. Using reference TRBV5-6 and TRBJ2-5 for the parts outside the CDR3, the full variable domain is DAGVTQSPTHLIKTRGQQVTLRCSPKSGHDTVSWYQQALGQGPQFIFQYYEEEERQRGNFPDRFSGHQFPNYSSELNVNALLLGDSALYLCASSLWDRGLETQYFGPGTRLLVL.

This clone has ten or more counts. The chain links TRBV4-3 to TRBJ1-2; a weak D match, TRBD1 (5 bases). From germline, CDR1 is LGHNA and CDR2 YSLEER. V was cut by 0 bases and J by 2 bases, with 10 bases left in between. CDR3 size: 15 residues. The CDR3 sequence is CASSQDPWGNYGYTF. As DNA, the CDR3 is TGCGCCAGCAGCCAAGATCCGTGGGGGAACTATGGCTACACCTTC.

This clone occurred a few times. The J gene is TRBJ2-7, the V gene TRBV28; 9 bases are a match to TRBD2. The CDR3 extends over 14 amino acids. The germline gives CDR1 MDHEN, CDR2 SYDVKM. The trim removed 2 bases at V and 2 bases at J, leaving 1 base unmatched. CDR3 loop: CASSLGGGAYEQYF. CDR3 bases: TGTGCCAGCAGTTTAGGCGGGGGGGCCTACGAGCAGTACTTC.

Within the sample, this clone is medium-sized. Other DNA sequences within the sample encode an identical CDR3. The V gene is TRBV4-2, the J gene TRBJ1-2, with 7 bases that match TRBD1. The CDR3 is 18 residues long. The germline V gene encodes CDR1 LGHNA and CDR2 YNFKEQ. The ends lost 3 bases at V and 4 bases at J; junction bases unmatched: 17. The CDR3 DNA reads as TGTGCCAGCAGCCACGCCACCCCTGACAGGGTTCCTGGCTATGGCTACACCTTC. Protein product: CASSHATPDRVPGYGYTF.

The chain carries TRBV30 and TRBJ2-1; TRBD2 might be the D (6 bases). The CDR3 loop spans 14 amino acids. Trimming removed 2 bases from V and 5 bases from J, with 13 bases in between. Germline V gene data show CDR1 as GTSNPN and CDR2 as SVGIG (reference sequence). CDR3: CAWSKGGNDNEQFF. CDR3 bases: TGTGCCTGGAGTAAAGGCGGGAACGACAATGAGCAGTTCTTC.

The chain is built from TRBV7-3 and TRBJ2-4; D assignment may be TRBD1 or TRBD2 (5 bases each). V dropped 2 bases and J dropped 5 bases, with 13 bases sitting between them. CDR1 is SGHTA and CDR2 is FQGTGA in the germline V gene. The CDR3 has 15 residues. CDR3 sequence: CASSLAGGRENIQYF. The CDR3 DNA reads TGTGCCAGCAGCTTAGCTGGGGGTCGGGAAAACATTCAGTACTTC.

The chain links TRBV11-3 to TRBJ2-1; 11 bases map to TRBD1. In germline, CDR1 is SGHNT, CDR2 YENEEA. Trimming cost V 5 bases and J 7 bases; bases outside gene matches: 4. The CDR3 length is 14 residues. CDR3 DNA sequence: TGTGCCAGCAGCGCCGGACAGGGGGCTAATGAGCAGTTCTTC. Translated: CASSAGQGANEQFF.

The CDR3 sequence: CASSLGGRGNTGELFF. CDR3 coding DNA: TGTGCCAGCAGTTTAGGGGGCAGAGGGAACACCGGGGAGCTGTTTTTT. The rearrangement links TRBV27 to TRBJ2-2, with D possibly TRBD1 on 6 matching bases. CDR1 is MNHEY and CDR2 is SMNVEV in the germline V gene (reference sequence). The CDR3 is 16 amino acids. V lost 2 bases, J lost 1 base, and 11 bases lay in between.

The rearrangement uses TRBV6-1 and TRBJ1-1; TRBD1 matches 9 bases. Germline loops: CDR1 MNHNS, CDR2 SASEGT. This CDR3 is 16 amino acids long. The V and J ends lost 1 base and 4 bases, in that order; junction bases with no gene match: 7. CDR3 nucleotide sequence: TGTGCCAGCAGTGAAGGGACAGGGGATCTGGCCACTGAAGCTTTCTTT. This encodes CASSEGTGDLATEAFF.

This clone is a singleton in its sample. The chain couples TRBV5-1 to TRBJ1-2; D is unclear. The CDR3 is made up of 15 amino acids. Germline lookup yields CDR1 SGHRS and CDR2 YFSETQ. V gave up 4 bases and J gave up 8 bases, with 21 bases separating them. CDR3: CASSPFESGARGYTF. The CDR3 nucleotides read TGCGCCAGCAGCCCTTTCGAGTCCGGTGCGCGAGGCTACACCTTC.

In its sample, this clone was seen once. The chain uses TRBV7-6 and TRBJ2-1, with 8 positions matching TRBD2. CDR1 and CDR2 (germline): SGHVS, FNYEAQ. V lost 5 bases, J lost 3 bases, and 12 bases stayed unmatched. The CDR3 consists of 17 residues. Written as DNA, the CDR3 is TGTGCCAGCAGCCTACTAGGGTGGCGGGGGGACTACAATGAGCAGTTCTTC. Translation gives CASSLLGWRGDYNEQFF.

V gene TRBV2 combines with J gene TRBJ2-2; 9 bases are shared with TRBD1. This CDR3 is 15 amino acids long. Trimming at V came to 5 bases and at J to 6 bases, leaving 7 bases not matched to a gene. The V gene's germline CDR1 is SNHLY and CDR2 FYNNEI. CDR3 nucleotides: TGTGCCAGCAGTTCGGACAGGGGAGGTTCCGGGGAGCTGTTTTTT. This translates into CASSSDRGGSGELFF.

The rearrangement joins TRBV18 to TRBJ2-6, with TRBD2 matching 12 bases. The V segment lost 3 bases and the J segment 4 bases; nucleotides outside the gene matches: 4. CDR3 length: 17 residues. Germline V gives CDR1 KGHSH, CDR2 LQKENI. The CDR3 is CASSPRLAGVGANVLTF. The CDR3 DNA sequence: TGTGCCAGCTCACCCCGACTAGCGGGAGTGGGGGCCAACGTCCTGACTTTC.

V gene TRBV27 combines with J gene TRBJ2-3; 10 bases agree with TRBD2. Germline-derived CDR1 and CDR2 are MNHEY and SMNVEV (reference sequence). The trim removed 3 bases at V and 8 bases at J, leaving 14 bases unmatched. This CDR3 is built from 17 residues. The CDR3: CASSFPSALAGVGTQYF. The CDR3 DNA is TGTGCCAGCAGTTTCCCCTCTGCCCTAGCGGGAGTTGGTACGCAGTATTTT.